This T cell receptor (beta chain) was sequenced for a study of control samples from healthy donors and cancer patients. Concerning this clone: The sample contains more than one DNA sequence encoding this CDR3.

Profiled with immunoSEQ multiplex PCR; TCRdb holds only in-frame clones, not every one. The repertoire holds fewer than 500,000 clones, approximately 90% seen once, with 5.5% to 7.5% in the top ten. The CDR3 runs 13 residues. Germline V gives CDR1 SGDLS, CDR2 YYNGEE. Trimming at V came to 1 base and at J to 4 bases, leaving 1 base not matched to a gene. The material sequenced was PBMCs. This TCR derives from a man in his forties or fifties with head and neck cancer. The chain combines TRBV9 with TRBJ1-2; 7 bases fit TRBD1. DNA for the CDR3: TGTGCCAGCAGCGTACAGGGGGGCTATGGCTACACCTTC. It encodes CASSVQGGYGYTF.